The rows below give T cell receptor beta chains drawn from one sample of a study of T cells after posttransplantation cyclophosphamide. TCRdb keeps only in-frame clones here, not all; method: immunoSEQ multiplex PCR. Here the sample table reports 20 or so clones. The input for sequencing was gut tissue, taken roughly 60 days after allogeneic stem cell transplant with posttransplant cyclophosphamide. Receptor source: a male patient between 55 and 70 years old who received an allogeneic stem cell transplant from a related donor and was CMV-positive. Certain T cells may be donor cells from the graft. Both conserved end residues are part of each CDR3. Fields, in order: J gene, D gene, CDR3 length, clone size, V gene, CDR3 DNA, CDR3 protein. The D gene is left open where the match is weak. For some rows the clone size is stated as once, few or many, or as a class when expanded; others skip it.

J gene: TRBJ2-5; D gene: TRBD2; CDR3 length: 15; clone size: .; V gene: TRBV7-9; CDR3 DNA: TGTGCCAGCAGCCCGGGACTAGGGGACCAAGAGATCCAGTACTTC; CDR3 protein: CASSPGLGDQEIQYF
J gene: TRBJ2-6; D gene: .; CDR3 length: 18; clone size: .; V gene: TRBV6-9; CDR3 DNA: TGTGCCAGCAGTCCCGCAATGCTACGACAAAGTCGGGCCAACGTCCTGACTTTC; CDR3 protein: CASSPAMLRQSRANVLTF
J gene: TRBJ2-3; D gene: .; CDR3 length: 13; clone size: once; V gene: TRBV19; CDR3 DNA: TGTGCCAGTAGTTCCGGTCGTACAGATACGCAGTATTTT; CDR3 protein: CASSSGRTDTQYF
J gene: TRBJ2-2; D gene: .; CDR3 length: 16; clone size: .; V gene: TRBV7-8; CDR3 DNA: TGTGCCAGCAGCACTACAGGAGATACGAACACCGGGGAGCTGTTTTTT; CDR3 protein: CASSTTGDTNTGELFF
J gene: TRBJ2-7; D gene: TRBD1; CDR3 length: 16; clone size: .; V gene: TRBV25-1; CDR3 DNA: TGTGCCAGCACCTCCTCCCGGGACAGCAGCCTTTACGAGCAGTACTTC; CDR3 protein: CASTSSRDSSLYEQYF
J gene: TRBJ1-1; D gene: .; CDR3 length: 11; clone size: .; V gene: TRBV27; CDR3 DNA: TGTGCCAGCAGACATCTCACTAAAGCTTTCTTT; CDR3 protein: CASRHLTKAFF
J gene: TRBJ1-1; D gene: .; CDR3 length: 12; clone size: .; V gene: TRBV7-9; CDR3 DNA: TGTGCCAGCAGCTTGAGGCAGCCGGAAGCTTTCTTT; CDR3 protein: CASSLRQPEAFF